A single sample gave rise to the 10 T cell receptor beta chains below, sequenced in a study of blood T cell repertoires in COVID-19. Using immunoSEQ multiplex PCR, the repertoire was profiled, and TCRdb retains in-frame clones only, with some absent. The table has 110,000 to 150,000 clones, more than 70% seen once. The sample comprised peripheral blood. These receptors originate from a woman aged 45-59 years with acute or convalescent COVID-19.

The rearrangement links TRBV7-9 to TRBJ1-5; unclear D gene. This CDR3 comprises 15 residues. The germline V and J ends were trimmed by 1 base and 5 bases, with 12 bases remaining between them. Per the germline V gene, CDR1 is SEHNR and CDR2 is FQNEAQ (reference sequence). CDR3 loop: CASSLGGSSDQPQHF. CDR3 nucleotide sequence: TGTGCCAGCAGCTTAGGAGGGTCGAGCGATCAGCCCCAGCATTTT.

This chain uses TRBV4-1 with TRBJ1-5; no definite D call. Per the germline V gene, CDR1 is MGHRA and CDR2 is YSYEKL. The V and J ends lost 4 bases and 7 bases respectively, with 17 bases between them. The CDR3 sequence is 15 residues long. The CDR3 DNA reads TGCGCCAGCAGCCCGGAGGATAGGGCGGGACAGCCCCAGCATTTT. Translated: CASSPEDRAGQPQHF.

The chain links TRBV28 to TRBJ1-2; 8 positions agree with TRBD1. Trimming took 6 bases from V and 4 from J; bases not matched to a gene: 10. CDR3 size: 15 residues. Germline loops: CDR1 MDHEN, CDR2 SYDVKM. The CDR3 DNA sequence: TGTGCCAGCAGCCGGGGACAGGAAAACCTCTATGGCTACACCTTC. It translates to CASSRGQENLYGYTF.

The gene calls are TRBV6-6 and TRBJ1-4; D gene uncertain. V lost 4 bases to trimming and J lost 4 bases, with 13 bases between them. The CDR3 has 15 amino acids. Germline loops: CDR1 MNHNY, CDR2 SVGAGI (reference sequence). DNA for the CDR3: TGTGCCAGCAGTTGGAACAGTCCCCTTAATGAAAAACTGTTTTTT. It encodes CASSWNSPLNEKLFF.

This clone occurred a few times. This chain links TRBV5-1 with TRBJ2-1; 11 bases agree with TRBD2. V lost 0 bases to trimming and J lost 4 bases; unmatched junction nucleotides: 3. There are 16 residues in the CDR3. Germline CDR1 reads SGHRS; CDR2 reads YFSETQ. The CDR3 region is CASSLEGTSGYNEQFF. The CDR3 coding sequence is TGCGCCAGCAGCTTGGAAGGGACTAGCGGTTACAATGAGCAGTTCTTC. Drawing the rest from reference TRBV5-1 and TRBJ2-1, the complete variable domain is KAGVTQTPRYLIKTRGQQVTLSCSPISGHRSVSWYQQTPGQGLQFLFEYFSETQRNKGNFPGRFSGRQFSNSRSEMNVSTLELGDSALYLCASSLEGTSGYNEQFFGPGTRLTVL.

The chain joins TRBV10-3 to TRBJ2-5; D gene ambiguous. The V gene lost 2 bases and the J gene lost 7 bases, with 11 bases spanning the gap. The CDR3 is 13 amino acids. CDR1 and CDR2 from the germline V gene are ENHRY and SYGVKD. The CDR3 DNA reads TGTGCCATCAGTGAGGATGTCCCCGGGACCCAGTACTTC. It encodes CAISEDVPGTQYF.

The chain uses TRBV9 and TRBJ1-3; D is perhaps TRBD1 (5 bases). V gave up 6 bases and J gave up 0 bases, with 10 bases separating them. CDR1 and CDR2 from the germline V gene are SGDLS and YYNGEE. CDR3 length: 14 residues. The CDR3 DNA follows: TGTGCCAGCACCGAGACAGACTCTGGAAACACCATATATTTT. Residues: CASTETDSGNTIYF.

DNA of the CDR3: TGTGCCAGCTGTATAGCGGGGAGCCAAGAGACCCAGTACTTC. As protein: CASCIAGSQETQYF. V is TRBV7-2 and J is TRBJ2-5; TRBD2 agrees at 8 bases. With 8 bases clipped from V and 1 base from J, the junction kept 6 bases outside the gene matches. This CDR3 comprises 14 residues. Germline CDR1 and CDR2: SGHTA and FQGNSA.

The CDR3 nucleotides are TGTGCCAGCAGTCCCGGTAGATACGAGCAGTACTTC. Amino acid sequence: CASSPGRYEQYF. The rearrangement joins TRBV6-5 to TRBJ2-7; D uncertain. There are 12 residues in the CDR3. Germline V gene data show CDR1 as MNHEY and CDR2 as SVGAGI. V lost 5 bases and J lost 4, with 9 bases in between.

The rearrangement joins TRBV4-2 to TRBJ1-1; maybe TRBD1 (6 bases). The CDR3 loop spans 16 amino acids. V was clipped by 4 bases and J by 3 bases, with 18 bases between them. Germline V gene lookup returns CDR1 LGHNA and CDR2 YNFKEQ. CDR3 sequence reads: CASSPSAGASDTEAFF. The CDR3 nucleotides read TGTGCCAGCAGCCCATCGGCAGGGGCGAGCGACACTGAAGCTTTCTTT.